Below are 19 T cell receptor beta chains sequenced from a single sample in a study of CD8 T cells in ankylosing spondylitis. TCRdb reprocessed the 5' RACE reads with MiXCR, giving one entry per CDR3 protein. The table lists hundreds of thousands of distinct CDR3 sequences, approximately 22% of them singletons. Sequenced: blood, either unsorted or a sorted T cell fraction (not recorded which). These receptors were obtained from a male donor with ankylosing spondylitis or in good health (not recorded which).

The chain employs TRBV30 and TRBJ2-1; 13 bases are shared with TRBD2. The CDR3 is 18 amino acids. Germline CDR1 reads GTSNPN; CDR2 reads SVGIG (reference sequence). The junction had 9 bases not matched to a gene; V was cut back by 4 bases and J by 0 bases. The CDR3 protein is CAWTPTSGGPSSYNEQFF. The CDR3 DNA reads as TGTGCCTGGACCCCGACTAGCGGGGGGCCAAGCTCCTACAATGAGCAGTTCTTC.

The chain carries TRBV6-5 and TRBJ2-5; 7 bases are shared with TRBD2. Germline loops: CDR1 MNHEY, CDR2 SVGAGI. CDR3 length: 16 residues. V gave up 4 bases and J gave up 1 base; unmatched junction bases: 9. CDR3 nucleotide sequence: TGTGCCAGCAGTTGGGACTACCCAAACACCCAAGAGACCCAGTACTTC. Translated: CASSWDYPNTQETQYF.

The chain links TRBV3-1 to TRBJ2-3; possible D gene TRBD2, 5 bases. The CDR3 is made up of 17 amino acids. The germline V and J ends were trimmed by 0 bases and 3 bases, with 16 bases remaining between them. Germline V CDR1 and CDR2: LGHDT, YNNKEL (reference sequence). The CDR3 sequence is CASSQDGRAGGTDTQYF. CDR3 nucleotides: TGTGCCAGCAGCCAAGACGGGCGCGCCGGCGGGACAGATACGCAGTATTTT.

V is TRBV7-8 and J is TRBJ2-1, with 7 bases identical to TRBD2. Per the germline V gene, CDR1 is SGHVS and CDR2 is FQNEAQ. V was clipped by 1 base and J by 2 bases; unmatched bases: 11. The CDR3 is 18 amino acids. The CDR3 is CASSLGPAAGVTYNEQFF. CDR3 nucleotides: TGTGCCAGCAGCTTAGGCCCAGCGGCGGGGGTCACCTACAATGAGCAGTTCTTC. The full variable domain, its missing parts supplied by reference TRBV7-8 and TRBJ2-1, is GAGVSQSPRYKVAKRGQDVALRCDPISGHVSLFWYQQALGQGPEFLTYFQNEAQLDKSGLPSDRFFAERPEGSVSTLKIQRTQQEDSAVYLCASSLGPAAGVTYNEQFFGPGTRLTVL.

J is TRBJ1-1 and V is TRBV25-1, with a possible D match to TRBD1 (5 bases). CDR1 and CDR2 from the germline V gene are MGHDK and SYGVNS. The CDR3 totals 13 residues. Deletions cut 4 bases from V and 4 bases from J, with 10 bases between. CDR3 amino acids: CASSAGGTTEAFF. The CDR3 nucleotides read TGTGCCAGCAGTGCGGGGGGTACCACTGAAGCTTTCTTT.

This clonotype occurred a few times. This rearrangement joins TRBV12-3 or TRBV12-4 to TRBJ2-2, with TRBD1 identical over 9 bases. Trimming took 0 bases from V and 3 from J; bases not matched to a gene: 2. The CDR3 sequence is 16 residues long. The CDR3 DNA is TGTGCCAGCAGTTTAGCTGGGACAGGGTACACCGGGGAGCTGTTTTTT. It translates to CASSLAGTGYTGELFF.

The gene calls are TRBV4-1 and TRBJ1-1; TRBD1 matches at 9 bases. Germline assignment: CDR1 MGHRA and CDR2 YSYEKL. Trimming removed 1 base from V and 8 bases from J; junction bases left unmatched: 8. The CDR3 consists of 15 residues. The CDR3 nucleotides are TGCGCCAGCAGCCAAGGAAGGACAGGGGTGTCGGAAGCTTTCTTT. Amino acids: CASSQGRTGVSEAFF.

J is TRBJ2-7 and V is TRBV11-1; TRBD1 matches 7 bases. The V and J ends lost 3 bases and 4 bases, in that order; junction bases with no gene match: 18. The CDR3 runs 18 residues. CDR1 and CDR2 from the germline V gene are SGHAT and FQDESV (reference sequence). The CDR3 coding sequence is TGTGCCAGCAGCTTCTCCCGACCCCCGACAGGGTCGATTTACGAGCAGTACTTC. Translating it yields CASSFSRPPTGSIYEQYF.

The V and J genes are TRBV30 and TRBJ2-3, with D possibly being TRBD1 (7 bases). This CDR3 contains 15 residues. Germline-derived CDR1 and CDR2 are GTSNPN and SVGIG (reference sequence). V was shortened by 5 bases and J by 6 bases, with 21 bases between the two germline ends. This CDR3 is CAWHPGIGGGDTQYF. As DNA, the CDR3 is TGTGCCTGGCACCCGGGGATTGGAGGGGGCGATACGCAGTATTTT.

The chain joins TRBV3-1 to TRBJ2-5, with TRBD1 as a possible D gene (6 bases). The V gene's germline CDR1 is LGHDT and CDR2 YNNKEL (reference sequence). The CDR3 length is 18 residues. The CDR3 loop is CTCSSLPWDMETQETQYF. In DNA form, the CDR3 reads TGTACCTGCAGCTCTCTCCCGTGGGACATGGAGACACAAGAGACCCAGTACTTC.

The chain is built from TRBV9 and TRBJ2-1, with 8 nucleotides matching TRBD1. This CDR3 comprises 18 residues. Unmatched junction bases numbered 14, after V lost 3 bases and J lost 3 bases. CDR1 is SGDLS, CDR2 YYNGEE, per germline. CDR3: CASSAPVDRGQNYNEQFF. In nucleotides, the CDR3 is TGTGCCAGCAGCGCCCCCGTCGACAGGGGCCAAAACTACAATGAGCAGTTCTTC.

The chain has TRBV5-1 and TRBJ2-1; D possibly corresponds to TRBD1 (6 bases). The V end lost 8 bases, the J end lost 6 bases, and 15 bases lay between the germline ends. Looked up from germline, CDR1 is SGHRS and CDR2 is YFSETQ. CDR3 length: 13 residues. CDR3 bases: TGCGCCAGTTTCGACAGGAGTGTCAATGAGCAGTTCTTC. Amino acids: CASFDRSVNEQFF.

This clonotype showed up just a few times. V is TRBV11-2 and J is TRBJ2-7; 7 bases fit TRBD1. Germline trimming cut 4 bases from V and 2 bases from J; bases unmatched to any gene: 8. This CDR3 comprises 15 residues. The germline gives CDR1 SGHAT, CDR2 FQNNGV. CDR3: CASSWYHGTAYEQYF. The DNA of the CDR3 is TGTGCCAGCAGCTGGTACCACGGGACAGCCTACGAGCAGTACTTC. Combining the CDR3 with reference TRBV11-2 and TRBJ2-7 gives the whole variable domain EAGVAQSPRYKIIEKRQSVAFWCNPISGHATLYWYQQILGQGPKLLIQFQNNGVVDDSQLPKDRFSAERLKGVDSTLKIQPAKLEDSAVYLCASSWYHGTAYEQYFGPGTRLTVT.

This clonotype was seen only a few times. CDR3 sequence reads: CSVDLDLGQGGINEQFF. CDR3 DNA sequence: TGCAGCGTCGATCTGGACCTGGGACAGGGGGGGATCAATGAGCAGTTCTTC. The chain carries TRBV29-1 and TRBJ2-1, with TRBD1 identical over 11 bases. The CDR3 covers 17 residues. The trim removed 6 bases at V and 6 bases at J, leaving 16 bases unmatched. The germline V gene encodes CDR1 SQVTM and CDR2 ANQGSEA.

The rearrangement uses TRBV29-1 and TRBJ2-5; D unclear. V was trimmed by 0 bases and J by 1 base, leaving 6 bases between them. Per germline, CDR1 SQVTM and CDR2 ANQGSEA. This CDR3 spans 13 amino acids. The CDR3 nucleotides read TGCAGCGTTGAAGAGTGGAGCCAAGAGACCCAGTACTTC. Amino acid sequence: CSVEEWSQETQYF.

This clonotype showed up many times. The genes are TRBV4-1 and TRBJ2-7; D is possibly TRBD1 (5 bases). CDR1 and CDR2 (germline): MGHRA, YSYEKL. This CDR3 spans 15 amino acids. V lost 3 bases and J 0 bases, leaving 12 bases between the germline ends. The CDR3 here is CASSQSDSYSYEQYF. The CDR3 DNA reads TGCGCCAGCAGCCAGAGTGACAGCTACTCCTACGAGCAGTACTTC.

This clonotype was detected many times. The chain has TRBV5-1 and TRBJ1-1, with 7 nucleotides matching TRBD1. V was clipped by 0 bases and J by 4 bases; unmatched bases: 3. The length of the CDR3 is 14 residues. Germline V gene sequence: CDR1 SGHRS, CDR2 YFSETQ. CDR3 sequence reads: CASSLDRGGTEAFF. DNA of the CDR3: TGCGCCAGCAGCTTGGACAGGGGAGGCACTGAAGCTTTCTTT.

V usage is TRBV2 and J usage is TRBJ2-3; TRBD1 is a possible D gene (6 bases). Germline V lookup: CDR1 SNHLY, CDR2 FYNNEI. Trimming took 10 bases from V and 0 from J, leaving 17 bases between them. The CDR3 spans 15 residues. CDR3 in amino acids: CATSTRQASTDTQYF. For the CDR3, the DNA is TGTGCCACTAGCACTAGACAGGCCAGCACAGATACGCAGTATTTT.

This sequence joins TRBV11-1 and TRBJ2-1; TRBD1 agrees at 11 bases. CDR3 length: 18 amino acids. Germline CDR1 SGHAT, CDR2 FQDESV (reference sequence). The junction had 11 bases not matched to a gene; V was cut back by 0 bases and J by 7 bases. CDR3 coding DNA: TGTGCCAGCAGCTTAGCACCTGTGGGACAGGGGGTTGGGAATGAGCAGTTCTTC. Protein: CASSLAPVGQGVGNEQFF. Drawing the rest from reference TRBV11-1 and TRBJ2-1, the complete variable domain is EAEVAQSPRYKITEKSQAVAFWCDPISGHATLYWYRQILGQGPELLVQFQDESVVDDSQLPKDRFSAERLKGVDSTLKIQPAELGDSAMYLCASSLAPVGQGVGNEQFFGPGTRLTVL.